These 15 T cell receptor beta chains were all obtained from the same sample, sequenced in a study of blood T cell repertoires in COVID-19. TCRdb keeps only in-frame clones here, not all; method: immunoSEQ multiplex PCR. This sample has some 65,000 clones, with roughly 87% found just once. Sample: peripheral blood. The receptors here all came from a man older than 75 with acute or convalescent COVID-19.

CDR3 in amino acids: CASRPTGWILRKAFF. In DNA, the CDR3 is TGTGCCAGCAGACCGACGGGATGGATACTCCGGAAAGCTTTCTTT. The chain is built from TRBV7-2 and TRBJ1-1; no clear D gene. Germline V gene data show CDR1 as SGHTA and CDR2 as FQGNSA. With 6 bases removed from V and 9 bases from J, the gap between germline ends came to 23 bases. The CDR3 runs to 15 residues.

The chain joins TRBV5-5 to TRBJ1-3, with TRBD1 matching 10 bases. There are 17 residues in the CDR3. Trimming at V came to 0 bases and at J to 0 bases, leaving 3 bases not matched to a gene. CDR1 is SGHKS and CDR2 is YYEKEE in the germline V gene (reference sequence). In DNA form, the CDR3 reads TGTGCCAGCAGCTTGGCCGGGACAGGGGACTCTGGAAACACCATATATTTT. Its translation is CASSLAGTGDSGNTIYF. Full variable domain (missing parts from reference TRBV5-5 and TRBJ1-3): DAGVTQSPTHLIKTRGQQVTLRCSPISGHKSVSWYQQVLGQGPQFIFQYYEKEERGRGNFPDRFSARQFPNYSSELNVNALLLGDSALYLCASSLAGTGDSGNTIYFGEGSWLTVV.

V usage is TRBV3-1 (or the pseudogene TRBV3-2) and J usage is TRBJ2-5; a weak D match, TRBD1 (6 bases). Germline CDR1 is LGHDT and CDR2 is YNNKEL (reference sequence). This CDR3 has 11 residues. V lost 6 bases and J 5 bases, leaving 7 bases between the germline ends. CDR3 nucleotide sequence: TGTGCCAGCAGGAGGGGGGAGACCCAGTACTTC. The encoded protein is CASRRGETQYF.

This sequence joins TRBV14 and TRBJ2-3; the match to TRBD1 covers 12 bases. The germline V gene encodes CDR1 SGHDN and CDR2 FVKESK. The CDR3 is made up of 16 amino acids. V shed 4 bases, J shed 7 bases, and the junction held 9 bases outside the gene matches. The chain's CDR3 is CASSPARDRGRNTQYF. For the CDR3, the DNA is TGTGCCAGCAGCCCTGCCAGGGACAGGGGGCGGAATACGCAGTATTTT.

CDR3 DNA sequence: TGTGCCAGTAGTATCGTGGGCAAAACTCATGAGCAGTTCTTC. Residues: CASSIVGKTHEQFF. The chain has TRBV19 and TRBJ2-1; D unresolved. The germline V gene encodes CDR1 LNHDA and CDR2 SQIVND (reference sequence). V dropped 3 bases and J dropped 8 bases, with 14 bases sitting between them. The CDR3 has 14 residues.

The chain couples TRBV6-6 to TRBJ2-5, with D perhaps matching TRBD2 (5 bases). The germline V gene encodes CDR1 MNHNY and CDR2 SVGAGI (reference sequence). CDR3 size: 11 residues. V lost 7 bases and J lost 6, with 9 bases in between. The CDR3 sequence: CASNYGKTQYF. CDR3 in DNA: TGTGCCAGCAACTACGGGAAGACCCAGTACTTC.

This clone has a handful of counts. The chain couples TRBV19 to TRBJ1-5; 8 bases are shared with TRBD1. The CDR3 has 13 residues. CDR1 is LNHDA, CDR2 SQIVND, per germline (reference sequence). Unmatched junction bases numbered 5, after V lost 6 bases and J lost 7 bases. The DNA for the CDR3 is TGTGCCAGTAGGGACAGGGAGGAACAGCCCCAGCATTTT. Protein product: CASRDREEQPQHF.

The rearrangement uses TRBV2 and TRBJ1-5; D may be TRBD1 (6 bases). The CDR3 spans 13 residues. Germline V gene data show CDR1 as SNHLY and CDR2 as FYNNEI. Trimming removed 7 bases at V and 2 bases at J, with 9 bases between. Here the CDR3 DNA reads TGTGCCAGCAACAGGGATGGCAATCAGCCCCAGCATTTT. This encodes CASNRDGNQPQHF. The entire variable domain, with the rest obtained from reference TRBV2 and TRBJ1-5, is as follows: EPEVTQTPSHQVTQMGQEVILRCVPISNHLYFYWYRQILGQKVEFLVSFYNNEISEKSEIFDDQFSVERPDGSNFTLKIRSTKLEDSAMYFCASNRDGNQPQHFGDGTRLSIL.

This chain links TRBV9 with TRBJ1-2; D not resolved. The germline V gene encodes CDR1 SGDLS and CDR2 YYNGEE. This CDR3 region has 15 residues. The V end lost 4 bases, the J end lost 3 bases, and 16 bases lay between the germline ends. CDR3 sequence (DNA): TGTGCCAGCAGCTCCGGTTCAGGCTCAGACTATGGCTACACCTTC. The encoded protein is CASSSGSGSDYGYTF.

The chain recombines TRBV6-6 with TRBJ2-5; maybe TRBD2 (5 bases). Germline V lookup: CDR1 MNHNY, CDR2 SVGAGI (reference sequence). The CDR3 covers 14 residues. The V end lost 0 bases, the J end lost 5 bases, and 10 bases lay between the germline ends. The CDR3 loop reads CASSYSGELETQYF. CDR3 DNA: TGTGCCAGCAGTTACTCCGGGGAGTTGGAGACCCAGTACTTC.

This chain connects TRBV5-5 to TRBJ2-7, with 8 positions matching TRBD1. Per the germline V gene, CDR1 is SGHKS and CDR2 is YYEKEE (reference sequence). J was trimmed by 0 bases and V by 1 base; bases with no gene match: 12. The CDR3 sequence is 18 residues long. The CDR3 DNA reads TGTGCCAGCAGCTTGCGGAGCGGACAGGGACTGTCCTCCTACGAGCAGTACTTC. Protein product: CASSLRSGQGLSSYEQYF.

This chain joins TRBV9 and TRBJ2-1, with 9 positions matching TRBD2. CDR1 is SGDLS, CDR2 YYNGEE, per germline. V trimming: 2 bases; J trimming: 0 bases; junction bases outside the gene matches: 0. The CDR3 totals 15 residues. Here the CDR3 DNA reads TGTGCCAGCAGCGTTAGCGGGAGCTCCTACAATGAGCAGTTCTTC. The encoded protein is CASSVSGSSYNEQFF.

The genes are TRBV19 and TRBJ2-1; 11 bases align to TRBD2. In germline, CDR1 is LNHDA, CDR2 SQIVND (reference sequence). Trimming removed 4 bases from V and 5 bases from J; junction bases left unmatched: 4. The CDR3 sequence is 15 residues long. CDR3 DNA sequence: TGTGCCAGTAGTAAAGGGACTAGCGGTAACAATGAGCAGTTCTTC. It is translated as CASSKGTSGNNEQFF.

This clone occurred a few times. The V and J genes are TRBV2 and TRBJ1-2; the D is unclear. The CDR3 sequence is 13 residues long. The germline CDR1 and CDR2 sequences are SNHLY and FYNNEI. The V end lost 3 bases, the J end lost 0 bases, and 5 bases lay between the germline ends. CDR3 nucleotides: TGTGCCAGCAGTGAGTCAGCTAACTATGGCTACACCTTC. This sequence encodes CASSESANYGYTF.

Written as DNA, the CDR3 is TGTGCCATCAGCGCCGGACAGGTAAATCAGCCCCAGCATTTT. Its protein product is CAISAGQVNQPQHF. The rearrangement uses TRBV10-3 and TRBJ1-5, with TRBD1 matching 7 bases. The V gene's germline CDR1 is ENHRY and CDR2 SYGVKD. Unmatched junction bases numbered 6, after V lost 6 bases and J lost 4 bases. This CDR3 has 14 residues.